The T cell receptor (beta chain) described here comes from a study of identical twins. Notes on the study in general: While abundant cord blood beta clonotypes carried fewer insertions, memory repertoires showed no such pattern. The analysis was cross-sectional rather than longitudinal within donors.

A universal primer binding site was introduced by template switching. The final cDNA contained unique molecular identifiers. TCRdb re-called the 5' RACE reads with MiXCR, one entry per CDR3 protein. The sample consists of about 210,000 distinct CDR3 sequences, around 10% of them appearing once. This clonotype showed up just a few times. Antigen: not known. The donors were all healthy and Caucasian. The CDR3 has 16 amino acids. V was clipped by 5 bases and J by 5 bases; unmatched bases: 13. Per the germline V gene, CDR1 is PRHDT and CDR2 is FYEKMQ (reference sequence). This receptor was taken from a woman aged 18-30 years in good health. This chain connects TRBV13 to TRBJ2-3, with 7 bases aligning to TRBD2. The sequenced sample was memory (CD45RO+) T cells sorted from blood. This CDR3 reads CASSPLLTGGGDTQYF. CDR3 in DNA: TGTGCCAGCAGCCCGCTACTAACGGGGGGAGGAGATACGCAGTATTTT.